Sequencing of this TCR beta chain was carried out in a study of response to subunit inactivated influenza vaccine. Overall study results and limits: There was a suggestion from the authors that each seasonal influenza vaccination recruits few new T cells.

One entry per CDR3 protein, called by TCRdb with MiXCR from the RT-PCR reads. The table records hundreds of thousands of distinct CDR3 sequences, roughly 20% of them present only once. About this clonotype itself: Its antigen is as yet unknown.

Specimen: PBMCs from blood, collected 21 months after vaccination. This receptor was taken from a man aged 50-75 years who received an inactivated influenza vaccine.

CDR3 nucleotide sequence: TGTGCCAGCAGTTTTGGACAGGGCCCCTACGAGCAGTACTTC. Its protein is CASSFGQGPYEQYF. The chain employs TRBV27 and TRBJ2-7, with TRBD1 identical over 8 bases. V was pared by 3 bases and J by 2 bases, with 3 bases of the junction left unmatched. Germline V gene sequence: CDR1 MNHEY, CDR2 SMNVEV (reference sequence). The CDR3 totals 14 residues.